This TCR beta chain was found in a study of blood T cell repertoires in COVID-19. Across the whole study: The United States, Italy and Spain provided the acute and convalescent COVID-19 samples. PBMCs, B-cell-depleted T cells, or T cells provided the cDNA or gDNA that made up the material.

The CDR3 contains 18 residues. The ends lost 4 bases at V and 0 bases at J; junction bases unmatched: 13. Germline values: CDR1 MNHEY, CDR2 SVGEGT. In the authors' workflow: Counts of nucleated cells, estimated from reference gene primer amplification, were obtained. Profiling relied on immunoSEQ multiplex PCR, and the TCRdb table lists in-frame clones only, not all of them. Clone size and V and J calls were adopted from that table, with D and trimming inferred from the DNA. The data contain some 280,000 clones, approximately 89% of them singletons. Input material: peripheral blood. The chain uses TRBV6-2 or TRBV6-3 and TRBJ2-3, with TRBD2 matching 7 bases. The TCR comes from a woman aged 60 to 75 with acute or convalescent COVID-19. DNA for the CDR3: TGTGCCAGCAGTTTCCTAGCGGACCTAAATTGGAGCACAGATACGCAGTATTTT. Translation gives CASSFLADLNWSTDTQYF.